These 22 T cell receptor beta chains came from one sample sequenced in a study of glioma-infiltrating T cells after dendritic cell vaccination. Clones were read by immunoSEQ multiplex PCR, and TCRdb kept only the in-frame ones, dropping some. The repertoire holds about 90,000 clones, with 85% to 90% as singletons. The input for sequencing was blood, taken before dendritic cell vaccination. The receptor set was obtained from a human donor with glioblastoma.

The chain has TRBV30 and TRBJ2-1; no firm D call. The CDR3 is 13 amino acids. With 0 bases removed from V and 6 bases from J, the gap between germline ends came to 9 bases. Germline CDR1 reads GTSNPN; CDR2 reads SVGIG (reference sequence). The CDR3 protein is CAWSVNRLNEQFF. The CDR3 DNA is TGTGCCTGGAGTGTAAATAGACTCAATGAGCAGTTCTTC. Full variable domain (missing parts from reference TRBV30 and TRBJ2-1): SQTIHQWPATLVQPVGSPLSLECTVEGTSNPNLYWYRQAAGRGLQLLFYSVGIGQISSEVPQNLSASRPQDRQFILSSKKLLLSDSGFYLCAWSVNRLNEQFFGPGTRLTVL.

The chain is built from TRBV11-2 and TRBJ1-2, with no clear D. CDR3 length: 13 residues. With 4 bases removed from V and 0 bases from J, the gap between germline ends came to 6 bases. Looked up from germline, CDR1 is SGHAT and CDR2 is FQNNGV. CDR3 protein: CASSSRANYGYTF. DNA for the CDR3: TGTGCCAGCAGCTCAAGAGCTAACTATGGCTACACCTTC.

The chain combines TRBV2 with TRBJ1-1; D is possibly TRBD1 (5 bases). CDR1 SNHLY and CDR2 FYNNEI come from the germline V gene. CDR3 length: 11 amino acids. The CDR3 loop is CVRGRASEAFF. In DNA form, the CDR3 reads TGTGTCCGCGGCAGGGCATCTGAAGCTTTCTTT.

A note on this clone: The junction does not match germline at one end; this may be a read error. Within the sample, other DNA sequences also encode this same CDR3. The V call is TRBV15, the J call TRBJ1-1, with unresolved D. Germline V gene lookup returns CDR1 LNHNV and CDR2 YYDKDF (reference sequence). This CDR3 has 14 residues. The CDR3 reads CATSREQTNTEAFF. Written as DNA, the CDR3 is TGTGCCACCAGTAGAGAACAGACGAACACTGAAGCTTTCTTT.

This clone was picked up one time. The junction differs from germline at one of its ends, possibly a read error. The V call is TRBV9, the J call TRBJ2-2; possibly TRBD1 for D (6 bases). Per the germline V gene, CDR1 is SGDLS and CDR2 is YYNGEE. CDR3 length: 13 residues. The CDR3 spells CASSVWDTRELFF. DNA for the CDR3: TGTGCCAGCAGCGTATGGGACACCAGGGAGCTGTTTTTT.

This chain links TRBV9 with TRBJ2-4; D may be TRBD1 (6 bases). CDR3 length equals 18 residues. Germline lookup yields CDR1 SGDLS and CDR2 YYNGEE. With 4 bases removed from V and 1 base from J, the gap between germline ends came to 21 bases. The CDR3 reads CASSRFRDTDWAKNIQYF. CDR3 in DNA: TGTGCCAGCAGCCGCTTCCGGGACACCGACTGGGCCAAAAACATTCAGTACTTC.

The chain combines TRBV11-2 with TRBJ1-6; TRBD1 aligns across 9 bases. Per the germline V gene, CDR1 is SGHAT and CDR2 is FQNNGV. CDR3 size: 16 residues. With 3 bases clipped from V and 6 bases from J, the junction kept 6 bases outside the gene matches. The DNA for the CDR3 is TGTGCCAGCAGCTTCCCGACAGGGGGGACTAATTCACCCCTCCACTTT. Translated: CASSFPTGGTNSPLHF.

This chain uses TRBV2 with TRBJ1-2; D is unresolved. The V and J ends lost 6 bases and 7 bases respectively, with 9 bases between them. Germline values: CDR1 SNHLY, CDR2 FYNNEI. CDR3 length equals 11 residues. CDR3 protein: CASRNPGGYTF. The CDR3 DNA reads as TGTGCCAGCAGGAACCCAGGTGGCTACACCTTC.

The sample holds one count of this clone. The chain carries TRBV15 and TRBJ2-7, with 10 bases lining up with TRBD2. Germline V CDR1 and CDR2: LNHNV, YYDKDF (reference sequence). The CDR3 is 18 amino acids. Losses at the gene ends were 4 bases for V and 0 bases for J; bases not matched to a gene: 12. The CDR3: CATSIASSGSLGSYEQYF. The CDR3 DNA follows: TGTGCCACCAGCATTGCCTCTAGCGGGAGTTTAGGCTCCTACGAGCAGTACTTC.

The rearrangement links TRBV9 to TRBJ2-3; 11 bases are a match to TRBD2. Germline V gene sequence: CDR1 SGDLS, CDR2 YYNGEE. CDR3 size: 17 residues. Trimming took 0 bases from V and 5 from J; bases not matched to a gene: 8. Here the CDR3 reads CASSVDPGTSGLDTQYF. The CDR3 DNA reads as TGTGCCAGCAGCGTAGACCCCGGGACTAGCGGATTAGATACGCAGTATTTT.

V is TRBV5-1 and J is TRBJ2-5; D gene unclear. The germline V and J ends were trimmed by 0 bases and 1 base, with 7 bases remaining between them. Germline V gives CDR1 SGHRS, CDR2 YFSETQ. The CDR3 runs 14 residues. In nucleotides, the CDR3 is TGCGCCAGCAGCTTGGGCAGAATCCAAGAGACCCAGTACTTC. This gives the protein CASSLGRIQETQYF.

This chain joins TRBV18 and TRBJ1-2, with 8 bases lining up with TRBD1. Germline lookup yields CDR1 KGHSH and CDR2 LQKENI. V shed 0 bases, J shed 0 bases, and the junction held 0 bases outside the gene matches. This CDR3 comprises 15 residues. The CDR3 region has the DNA TGTGCCAGCTCACCACCGACAGGGGCTAACTATGGCTACACCTTC. This gives the protein CASSPPTGANYGYTF.

V usage is TRBV13 and J usage is TRBJ1-1, with 8 bases lining up with TRBD1. The CDR3 is made up of 14 amino acids. Unmatched junction bases numbered 7, after V lost 9 bases and J lost 1 base. Germline V gives CDR1 PRHDT, CDR2 FYEKMQ (reference sequence). The CDR3 nucleotides are TGTGCCAGTCCAAGAGACAGGGGGAACACTGAAGCTTTCTTT. The encoded protein is CASPRDRGNTEAFF.

The chain uses TRBV5-6 and TRBJ2-1; TRBD2 agrees at 15 bases. The germline V gene has CDR1 SGHDT and CDR2 YYEEEE. The V gene end was trimmed by 3 bases and the J gene end by 4 bases; junction bases not matched to a gene: 8. The CDR3 contains 18 residues. CDR3 in amino acids: CASSSRTSGGAWYNEQFF. The CDR3 nucleotides read TGTGCCAGCAGCTCACGGACTAGCGGGGGGGCCTGGTACAATGAGCAGTTCTTC.

The chain employs TRBV5-1 and TRBJ2-1; weak D call: TRBD2 (5 bases). V was cut by 4 bases and J by 9 bases, with 14 bases left in between. This CDR3 comprises 13 residues. Germline CDR1 reads SGHRS; CDR2 reads YFSETQ. CDR3 DNA: TGCGCCAGCAGCCCCTTCGGGGTCCCTGAGCAGTTCTTC. It is translated as CASSPFGVPEQFF.

CDR3 in amino acids: CASSSGVAGTVKQYF. CDR3 coding DNA: TGTGCCAGCAGTTCCGGGGTAGCGGGGACCGTCAAGCAGTACTTC. This chain joins TRBV13 and TRBJ2-7, with TRBD2 identical over 8 bases. In germline, CDR1 is PRHDT, CDR2 FYEKMQ (reference sequence). After removal of 6 bases from V and 8 bases from J, the junction contained 15 bases not matched to a gene. The CDR3 runs 15 residues.

V gene TRBV23-1 combines with J gene TRBJ2-7; TRBD1 matches at 7 bases. TRBV23-1 is designated an ORF whose function remains uncertain. The trim removed 3 bases at V and 2 bases at J, leaving 13 bases unmatched. The CDR3 consists of 17 residues. The CDR3 loop reads CASSHSVSAGGTYEQYF. The DNA for the CDR3 is TGCGCCAGCAGTCATAGTGTATCGGCAGGGGGAACCTACGAGCAGTACTTC.

The V gene is TRBV7-2, the J gene TRBJ2-7; no reliable D call. This CDR3 region has 14 residues. CDR1 and CDR2 (germline): SGHTA, FQGNSA. Trimming removed 3 bases at V and 0 bases at J, with 9 bases between. CDR3 amino acids: CASSLRLLSYEQYF. The CDR3 DNA reads as TGTGCCAGCAGCTTGCGCTTACTCTCCTACGAGCAGTACTTC.

The CDR3 here is CASSDSGDRGHGEQFF. The CDR3 coding sequence is TGTGCCAGCAGTGACTCAGGGGACAGGGGGCATGGTGAGCAGTTCTTC. The chain recombines TRBV6-4 with TRBJ2-1; 12 bases are a match to TRBD1. J gave up 9 bases and V 0 bases, and 6 bases lay outside the gene matches. Germline CDR1 is MRHNA and CDR2 is SNTAGT. The length of the CDR3 is 16 residues.

The rearrangement joins TRBV4-3 to TRBJ1-2, with D possibly matching TRBD1 (6 bases). The CDR3 totals 15 residues. Trimming stripped 0 bases from V and 3 bases from J, with 11 bases between. Germline CDR1 LGHNA, CDR2 YSLEER. The CDR3 here is CASSQDQDRYYGYTF. CDR3 nucleotide sequence: TGCGCCAGCAGCCAAGATCAGGACAGATACTATGGCTACACCTTC.

The CDR3 coding sequence is TGCGCCAGCAGCTTGGCGGGGGGAAATGAAAAACTGTTTTTT. Protein product: CASSLAGGNEKLFF. The chain is built from TRBV5-1 and TRBJ1-4; D may be TRBD1 (5 bases). V was trimmed by 0 bases and J by 5 bases, leaving 8 bases between them. There are 14 residues in the CDR3. Germline CDR1 reads SGHRS; CDR2 reads YFSETQ.

The V call is TRBV6-1, the J call TRBJ1-1; a weak D match, TRBD1 (5 bases). The germline V gene has CDR1 MNHNS and CDR2 SASEGT. Trimming cost V 7 bases and J 0 bases, with 9 bases left between them. The CDR3 contains 13 residues. The CDR3 coding sequence is TGTGCCAGCAAGACAGTCATGAACACTGAAGCTTTCTTT. It specifies CASKTVMNTEAFF.